Shown below are 5 T cell receptor beta chains from a single sample sequenced in a study of regulatory T cells in long-lasting Graves disease. Library construction for TCR beta used iRepertoire HTBI primers and Arm-PCR of CDR3 regions. MiXCR was run by TCRdb on the multiplex PCR reads, yielding one entry per CDR3 protein. Of approximately 540,000 distinct CDR3 sequences in the sample, approximately 12% were seen once. Documented time point: newly diagnosed GD, antithyroid drugs for less than 3 months. With RNA extracted from PBMCs as input, the TCR library was made. This sample was also put to use in a study of T cells in Graves' hyperthyroidism and ophthalmopathy.

This sample comprised peripheral blood mononuclear cells (PBMCs), obtained at new diagnosis, from a patient treated with antithyroid drugs. These TCRs come from a woman aged 25 to 39 with Graves disease.

Details on this clonotype: This probably arose from a read error, given a far larger clone one base away. V usage is TRBV11-2 and J usage is TRBJ1-5; D is undetermined. The CDR3 runs 13 residues. Germline CDR1 reads SGHAT; CDR2 reads FQNNGV. CDR3 residues: CASSLVPDQPRHF. CDR3 coding DNA: TGTGCCAGCAGCTTAGTGCCCGATCAGCCCCGGCATTTT.

This clonotype turned up a few times. The chain links TRBV4-3 to TRBJ1-4, with TRBD1 as a possible D gene (5 bases). The V gene's germline CDR1 is LGHNA and CDR2 YSLEER. The CDR3 length is 15 residues. V was trimmed by 0 bases and J by 3 bases, leaving 8 bases between them. In nucleotides, the CDR3 is TGCGCCAGCAGCCAAGAGACAGCCTCTAATGAAAAACTGTTTTTT. It encodes CASSQETASNEKLFF.

The table lists this clonotype with many counts. V gene TRBV7-9 combines with J gene TRBJ1-4; D is undetermined. Germline lookup yields CDR1 SEHNR and CDR2 FQNEAQ (reference sequence). The CDR3 runs 12 residues. Trimming removed 5 bases at V and 10 bases at J, with 11 bases between. This CDR3 is CASSTLWGKLFF. Written as DNA, the CDR3 is TGTGCCAGCAGCACCCTTTGGGGAAAACTGTTTTTT.

This clonotype was recorded many times. This chain links TRBV30 with TRBJ2-1; D not certain. The CDR3 runs 14 residues. The V gene lost 1 base and the J gene lost 8 bases, with 15 bases spanning the gap. CDR1 GTSNPN and CDR2 SVGIG come from the germline V gene (reference sequence). CDR3 in amino acids: CAWSDSLWLDEQFF. CDR3 DNA: TGTGCCTGGAGTGACTCCCTTTGGCTGGATGAGCAGTTCTTC.

This clonotype has at least ten counts. The genes are TRBV30 and TRBJ2-4; D unclear. Trimming took 2 bases from V and 0 from J, leaving 8 bases between them. Germline V gene data show CDR1 as GTSNPN and CDR2 as SVGIG (reference sequence). This CDR3 is 14 amino acids long. The chain's CDR3 is CAWSSFLAKNIQYF. The CDR3 bases are TGTGCCTGGAGTTCATTTCTAGCCAAAAACATTCAGTACTTC.